This TCR beta chain was profiled in a study of T-cell reconstitution after alpha-beta-depleted transplantation in children. Study conclusions and caveats: Approximately two months post-transplant, alpha-beta T cells reportedly originated from several hundred expanded graft clones. Certain patients had high TCRbeta diversity at day 60, and it came from recipient T cells and thymic progenitors that survived.

A word on this clonotype: Its antigen is not identified.

The CDR3 sequence is 11 residues long. Looked up from germline, CDR1 is SQVTM and CDR2 is ANQGSEA. The ends were cut back, 4 bases at V and 3 bases at J, with 6 bases in the middle. The TCRbeta library incorporated unique molecular identifiers. One entry per CDR3 protein, called by TCRdb with MiXCR from the PCR reads. The sample records fewer than 400,000 distinct CDR3 sequences, over 20% being singletons. The receptor comes from a male patient between 10 and 17 years old who had a stem cell transplant for acute lymphoblastic leukemia, so the T cells may come from the graft donor. The genes are TRBV29-1 and TRBJ1-1, with D unresolved. Sequencing used PBMCs, mostly from graft donor cells, obtained 180 days after TCRalphabeta/CD19-depleted stem cell transplant. The CDR3 DNA follows: TGCAGCGTTGCTTACCACACTGAAGCTTTCTTT. Translation gives CSVAYHTEAFF.